The clone carrying this TCR beta chain was found many times. Its antigen is currently unknown. These data originate in a study of T-cell reconstitution after alpha-beta-depleted transplantation in children. General observations from the study: At around two months after transplant, the alpha-beta T cells were reportedly derived from several hundred expanded clones that came from non-depleted graft cells. The main origin of T-cell counts and diversity one year after transplant was newly produced T cells.

The CDR3 is made up of 12 amino acids. V was clipped by 3 bases and J by 12 bases, with 10 bases between them. Germline loops: CDR1 SGDLS, CDR2 YYNGEE. Construction of the TCRbeta library involved unique molecular identifiers. TCRdb re-derived calls from the PCR reads in MiXCR, one entry per CDR3 protein. The sample comprises roughly 240,000 distinct CDR3 sequences, 7.5% to 9.5% of which are singletons, and roughly 5.8% rests with the top ten. Sequenced here: PBMCs, mostly from graft donor cells, sampled 180 days after TCRalphabeta/CD19-depleted stem cell transplant. The receptor comes from a male patient between 5 and 17 years old who had a stem cell transplant for acute lymphoblastic leukemia, so the T cells may come from the graft donor. The chain employs TRBV9 and TRBJ1-6; perhaps TRBD1 as D (6 bases). The CDR3 loop reads CASSGGGRPLHF. The CDR3 region has the DNA TGTGCCAGCAGCGGTGGGGGCAGACCCCTCCACTTT.